This is a list of T cell receptor beta chains from one sample in a study of cytomegalovirus exposure and HLA in healthy donors. Measured with immunoSEQ multiplex PCR; TCRdb has only the in-frame clones, and not every one. This table has some 130,000 clones, 66% appearing once. The material sequenced was PBMCs. These TCRs come from a human donor in good health. Each CDR3 is given with its conserved first and last residue. D genes are given only for firm matches. Clone size, where shown, is once, few, many, or a class for clones that have expanded.

cdr3_aa v_call d_call clone_size
CSAGTGEAFF TRBV29-1 TRBD1 .
CASSPWGQGALMRNEQFF TRBV11-2 TRBD1 .
CASSIRTSGSTDTQYF TRBV7-8 TRBD2 .
CASSFRDYQNYEQYF TRBV5-4 TRBD2 .
CASSLGPQGADTGELFF TRBV5-1 TRBD1 .
CASSLGAGVSTDTQYF TRBV5-8 . .
CASSQVAFLGPNYEQYF TRBV14 . .
CASSLASGLIYEQYF TRBV11-2 TRBD2 once
CASSPRGGIGTDTQYF TRBV11-3 . .
CASSFVAAKETQYF TRBV5-1 . .
CASNRQLQDTQYF TRBV7-8 . .
CASSLPLSRGNQPQHF TRBV7-9 TRBD1 few
CATRTRGREGGYTF TRBV27 . .
CASTTGSGANVLTF TRBV27 . .
CASSAERGHEEPQHF TRBV2 . few
CASTQQGGGTYSGANVLTF TRBV27 . .
CASSNTNSGLETQYF TRBV9 . .
CASSLGAGGRNEQFF TRBV5-1 TRBD2 few
CASSFGQGGTNEKLFF TRBV5-4 TRBD1 .
CSVMTGPNEKLFF TRBV29-1 TRBD1 .
CASSLTGLDGLQETQYF TRBV7-3 TRBD2 .
CASSIGQGASGNTIYF TRBV5-4 TRBD1 .
CASSLGQGLIYEQYF TRBV5-6 . .
CASRRLAGSTDTQYF TRBV7-6 TRBD2 .
CASSRMASGASYEQYF TRBV5-5 . .
CASTLTGAYGANVLTF TRBV6-6 TRBD1 .
CASSLNPGEDYNEQFF TRBV5-4 . .
CASSQEEAGRSRDTQYF TRBV4-2 . few
CASSLMGRAQETQYF TRBV7-3 . few
CASSVAGGGSTGELFF TRBV9 . .
CASSYWTGHNEQFF TRBV6-5 TRBD1 .
CASSRTGYNEQFF TRBV6-5 . .
CASSLTSASYGYTF TRBV2 . .
CASSLTRDRGTDTQYF TRBV7-3 TRBD1 .
CASSLGRGLSSYEQYF TRBV7-9 . .
CASQTSEDTQYF TRBV6-5 TRBD2 few
CASSLLETQYF TRBV7-8 . .
CASGSTTNQETQYF TRBV12-5 . once
CASSLSGTAGETQYF TRBV11-2 . .
CASSSTGDEQYF TRBV6-1 TRBD1 .
CASSSSGTSGNEQYF TRBV11-3 TRBD2 .
CATSRTRFGLYEQYF TRBV15 . .